This T cell receptor beta chain appears in the sequencing data of a study of monozygotic twins with inflammatory bowel disease. Each CDR3 protein gets one entry in TCRdb, which reprocessed the 5' RACE reads and gives no DNA. The listing records more than 350,000 distinct CDR3 sequences. Sequenced input: blood. This clonotype was sampled from a human donor with ulcerative colitis or Crohn's disease, or a healthy co-twin of an affected twin (not recorded which).

Here the CDR3 reads CASSSAVNTEAFF. The chain uses TRBV19 and TRBJ1-1. Germline V gives CDR1 LNHDA, CDR2 SQIVND (reference sequence). This CDR3 spans 13 amino acids.